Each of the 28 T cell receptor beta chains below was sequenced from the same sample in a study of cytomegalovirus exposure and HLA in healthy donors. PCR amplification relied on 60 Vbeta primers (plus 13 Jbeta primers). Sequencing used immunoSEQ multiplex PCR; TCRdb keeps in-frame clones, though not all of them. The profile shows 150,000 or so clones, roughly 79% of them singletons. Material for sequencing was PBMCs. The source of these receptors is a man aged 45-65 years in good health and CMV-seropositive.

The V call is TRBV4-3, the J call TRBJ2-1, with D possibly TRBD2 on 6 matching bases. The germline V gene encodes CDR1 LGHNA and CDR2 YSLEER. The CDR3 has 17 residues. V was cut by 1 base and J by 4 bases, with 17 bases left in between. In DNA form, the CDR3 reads TGCGCCAGCAGCCAAGCCGGAGGGGTCAACGTTTACAATGAGCAGTTCTTC. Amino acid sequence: CASSQAGGVNVYNEQFF.

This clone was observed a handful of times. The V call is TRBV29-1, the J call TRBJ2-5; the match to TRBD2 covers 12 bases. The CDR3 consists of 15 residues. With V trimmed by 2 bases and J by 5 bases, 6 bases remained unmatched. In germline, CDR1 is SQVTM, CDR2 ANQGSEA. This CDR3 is CSVETLAGGRETQYF. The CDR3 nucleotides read TGCAGCGTTGAAACCCTAGCGGGGGGGCGTGAGACCCAGTACTTC.

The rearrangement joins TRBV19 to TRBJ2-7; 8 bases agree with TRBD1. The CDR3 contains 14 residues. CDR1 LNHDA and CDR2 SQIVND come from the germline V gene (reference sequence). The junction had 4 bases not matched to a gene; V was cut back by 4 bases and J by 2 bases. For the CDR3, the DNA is TGTGCCAGTAGTACCCGACAGGGGACCTACGAGCAGTACTTC. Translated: CASSTRQGTYEQYF.

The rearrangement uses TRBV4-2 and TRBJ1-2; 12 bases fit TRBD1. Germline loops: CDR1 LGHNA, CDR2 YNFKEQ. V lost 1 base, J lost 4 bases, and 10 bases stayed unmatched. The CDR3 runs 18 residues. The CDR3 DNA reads TGTGCCAGCAGCCAAGGCGGGACAGGGGGCGATCGAAGCTATGGCTACACCTTC. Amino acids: CASSQGGTGGDRSYGYTF.

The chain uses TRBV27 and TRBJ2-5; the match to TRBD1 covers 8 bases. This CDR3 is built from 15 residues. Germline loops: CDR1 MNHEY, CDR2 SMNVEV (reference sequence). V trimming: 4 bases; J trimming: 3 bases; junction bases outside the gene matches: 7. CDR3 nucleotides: TGTGCCAGCAGTTCTTGGGACAGGCGAAAAGAGACCCAGTACTTC. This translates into CASSSWDRRKETQYF.

This CDR3 is CASSLIGTSREEQYF. DNA for the CDR3: TGTGCCAGCAGCTTAATCGGGACTAGCCGGGAAGAGCAGTACTTC. The chain carries TRBV7-2 and TRBJ2-7; 9 positions agree with TRBD2. Trimming at V came to 2 bases and at J to 7 bases, leaving 9 bases not matched to a gene. This CDR3 region has 15 residues. CDR1 and CDR2 from the germline V gene are SGHTA and FQGNSA.

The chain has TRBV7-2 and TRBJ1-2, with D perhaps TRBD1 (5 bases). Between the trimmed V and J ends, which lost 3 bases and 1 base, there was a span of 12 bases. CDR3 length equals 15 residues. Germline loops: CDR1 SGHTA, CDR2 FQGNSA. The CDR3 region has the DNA TGTGCCAGCAGCTTCGACCCGCAGGGTAACTATGGCTACACCTTC. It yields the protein CASSFDPQGNYGYTF.

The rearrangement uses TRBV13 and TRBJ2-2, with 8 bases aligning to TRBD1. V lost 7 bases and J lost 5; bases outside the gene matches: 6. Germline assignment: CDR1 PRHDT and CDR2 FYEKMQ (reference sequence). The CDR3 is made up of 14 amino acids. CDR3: CASTDRGRTGELFF. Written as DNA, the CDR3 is TGTGCCAGCACCGACAGGGGACGGACCGGGGAGCTGTTTTTT.

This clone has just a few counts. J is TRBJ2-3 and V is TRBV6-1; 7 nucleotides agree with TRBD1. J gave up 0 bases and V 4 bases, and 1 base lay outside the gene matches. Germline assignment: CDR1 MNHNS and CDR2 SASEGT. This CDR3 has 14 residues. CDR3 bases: TGTGCCAGCAGTGGGGGACAGAGCACAGATACGCAGTATTTT. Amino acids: CASSGGQSTDTQYF.

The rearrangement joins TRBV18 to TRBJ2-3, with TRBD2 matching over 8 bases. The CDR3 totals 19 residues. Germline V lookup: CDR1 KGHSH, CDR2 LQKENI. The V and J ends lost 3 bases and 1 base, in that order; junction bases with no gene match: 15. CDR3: CASSPDQPLRGARTDTQYF. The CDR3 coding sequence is TGTGCCAGCTCACCGGACCAGCCTTTGCGGGGGGCCCGCACAGATACGCAGTATTTT.

The CDR3, as DNA: TGTGCCAGCAGCCCGAACACCGGGGATCAAGAGACCCAGTACTTC. Amino acid sequence: CASSPNTGDQETQYF. V is TRBV11-1 and J is TRBJ2-5; a possible D gene is TRBD2 (5 bases). Looked up from germline, CDR1 is SGHAT and CDR2 is FQDESV (reference sequence). V was pared by 5 bases and J by 2 bases, with 15 bases between. The CDR3 has 15 residues.

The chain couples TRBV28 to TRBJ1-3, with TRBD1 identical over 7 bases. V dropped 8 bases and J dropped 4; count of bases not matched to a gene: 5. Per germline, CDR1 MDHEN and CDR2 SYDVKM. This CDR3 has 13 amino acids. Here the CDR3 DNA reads TGTGCCAGCTCCCCGGGACAGGGAAACACCATATATTTT. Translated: CASSPGQGNTIYF.

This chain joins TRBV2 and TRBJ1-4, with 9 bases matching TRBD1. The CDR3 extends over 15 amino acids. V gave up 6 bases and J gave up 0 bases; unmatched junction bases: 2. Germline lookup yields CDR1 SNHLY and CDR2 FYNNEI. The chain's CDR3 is CASRRQGATNEKLFF. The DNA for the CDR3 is TGTGCCAGCAGGAGACAGGGGGCAACTAATGAAAAACTGTTTTTT.

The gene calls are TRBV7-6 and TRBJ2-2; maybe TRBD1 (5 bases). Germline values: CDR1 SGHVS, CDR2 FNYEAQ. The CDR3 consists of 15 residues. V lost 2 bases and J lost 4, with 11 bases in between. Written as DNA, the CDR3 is TGTGCCAGCAGCTTACAGGGAAGGGGCACCGGGGAGCTGTTTTTT. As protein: CASSLQGRGTGELFF.

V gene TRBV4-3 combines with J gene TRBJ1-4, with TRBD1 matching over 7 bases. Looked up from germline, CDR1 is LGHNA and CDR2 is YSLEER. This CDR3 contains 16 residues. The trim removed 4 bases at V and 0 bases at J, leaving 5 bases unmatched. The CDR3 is CASSLGTDPTNEKLFF. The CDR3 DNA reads TGCGCCAGCAGCCTGGGGACAGACCCAACTAATGAAAAACTGTTTTTT.

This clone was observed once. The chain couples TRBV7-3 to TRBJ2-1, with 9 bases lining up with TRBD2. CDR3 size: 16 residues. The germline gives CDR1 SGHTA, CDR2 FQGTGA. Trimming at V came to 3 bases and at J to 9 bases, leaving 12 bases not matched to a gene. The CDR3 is CASSLRRGGLIAEQFF. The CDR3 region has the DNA TGTGCCAGCAGCTTGAGGCGGGGGGGCCTAATCGCTGAGCAGTTCTTC.

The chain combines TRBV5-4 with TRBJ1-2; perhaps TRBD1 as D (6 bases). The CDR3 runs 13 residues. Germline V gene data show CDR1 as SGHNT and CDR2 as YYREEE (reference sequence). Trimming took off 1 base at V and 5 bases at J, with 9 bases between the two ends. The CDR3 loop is CASSLPGEYGYTF. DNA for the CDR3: TGTGCCAGCAGCTTGCCAGGGGAATATGGCTACACCTTC.

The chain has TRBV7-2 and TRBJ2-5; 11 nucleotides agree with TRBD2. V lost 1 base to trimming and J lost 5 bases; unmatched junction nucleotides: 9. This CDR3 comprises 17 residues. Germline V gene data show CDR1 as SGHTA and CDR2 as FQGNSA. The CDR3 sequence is CASSLGFSGGARETQYF. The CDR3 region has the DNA TGTGCCAGCAGCTTAGGCTTTAGCGGGGGGGCACGTGAGACCCAGTACTTC.

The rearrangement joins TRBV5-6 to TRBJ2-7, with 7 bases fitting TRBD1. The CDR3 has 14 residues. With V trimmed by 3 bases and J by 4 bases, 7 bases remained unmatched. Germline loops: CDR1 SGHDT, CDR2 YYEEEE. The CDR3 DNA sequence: TGTGCCAGCAGCTCTCTGGGACAGCTGTACGAGCAGTACGTC. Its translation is CASSSLGQLYEQYV.

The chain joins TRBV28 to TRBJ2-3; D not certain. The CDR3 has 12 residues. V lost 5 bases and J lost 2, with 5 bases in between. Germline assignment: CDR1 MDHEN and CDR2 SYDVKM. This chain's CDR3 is CASSLITDTQYF. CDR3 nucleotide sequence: TGTGCCAGCAGTCTTATCACAGATACGCAGTATTTT.

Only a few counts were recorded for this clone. The CDR3 loop reads CASSRTGALREQYV. The DNA for the CDR3 is TGTGCCAGCAGTCGGACAGGGGCACTTCGCGAGCAGTACGTC. V and J are TRBV28 and TRBJ2-7; 9 positions match TRBD1. The J segment lost 6 bases and the V segment lost 5 bases, leaving 8 bases of the junction unmatched. The CDR3 is made up of 14 amino acids. CDR1 MDHEN and CDR2 SYDVKM come from the germline V gene.

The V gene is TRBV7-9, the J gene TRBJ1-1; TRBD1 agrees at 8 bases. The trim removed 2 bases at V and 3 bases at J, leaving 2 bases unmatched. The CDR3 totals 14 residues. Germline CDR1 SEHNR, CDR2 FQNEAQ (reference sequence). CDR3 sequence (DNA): TGTGCCAGCAGCTTAACAGGGGGTCACACTGAAGCTTTCTTT. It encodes CASSLTGGHTEAFF.

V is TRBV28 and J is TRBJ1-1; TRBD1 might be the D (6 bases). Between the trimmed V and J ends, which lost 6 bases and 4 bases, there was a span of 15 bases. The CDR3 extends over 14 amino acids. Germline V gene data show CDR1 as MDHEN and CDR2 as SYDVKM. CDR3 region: CASRVGGVRTEAFF. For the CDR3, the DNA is TGTGCCAGCAGGGTAGGGGGGGTCCGCACTGAAGCTTTCTTT.

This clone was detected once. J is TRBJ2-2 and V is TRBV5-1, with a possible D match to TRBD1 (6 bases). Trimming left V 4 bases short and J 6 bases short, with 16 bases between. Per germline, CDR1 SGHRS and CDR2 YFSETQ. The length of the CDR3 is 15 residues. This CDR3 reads CASSTGTISSGELFF. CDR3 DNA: TGCGCCAGCAGCACAGGGACAATTTCTTCCGGGGAGCTGTTTTTT.

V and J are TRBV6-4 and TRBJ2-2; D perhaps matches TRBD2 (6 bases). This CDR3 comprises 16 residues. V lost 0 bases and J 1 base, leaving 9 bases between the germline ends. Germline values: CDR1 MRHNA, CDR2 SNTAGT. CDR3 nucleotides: TGTGCCAGCAGTGACTCTCGCGGGGTGAACACCGGGGAGCTGTTTTTT. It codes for CASSDSRGVNTGELFF.

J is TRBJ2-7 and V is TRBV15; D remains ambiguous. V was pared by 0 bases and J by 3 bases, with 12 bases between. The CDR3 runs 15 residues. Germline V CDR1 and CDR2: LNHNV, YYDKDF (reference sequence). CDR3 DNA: TGTGCCACCAGCAGAGATCGAAGCACCTACTACGAGCAGTACGTC. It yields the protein CATSRDRSTYYEQYV.

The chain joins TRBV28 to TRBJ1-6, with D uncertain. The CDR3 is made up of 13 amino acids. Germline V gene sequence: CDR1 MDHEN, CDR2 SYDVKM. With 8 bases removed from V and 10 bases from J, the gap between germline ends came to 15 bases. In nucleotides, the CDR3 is TGTGCCAGCCGGAGAAACGGAGGATCACCCCTCCACTTT. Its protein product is CASRRNGGSPLHF. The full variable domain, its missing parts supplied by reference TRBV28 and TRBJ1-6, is DVKVTQSSRYLVKRTGEKVFLECVQDMDHENMFWYRQDPGLGLRLIYFSYDVKMKEKGDIPEGYSVSREKKERFSLILESASTNQTSMYLCASRRNGGSPLHFGNGTRLTVT.

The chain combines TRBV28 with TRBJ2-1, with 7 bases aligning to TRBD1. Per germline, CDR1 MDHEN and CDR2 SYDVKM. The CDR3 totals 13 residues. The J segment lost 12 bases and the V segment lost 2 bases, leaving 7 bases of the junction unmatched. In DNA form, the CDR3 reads TGTGCCAGCAGTTTAATCGGACAGGCCGGGCAGTTCTTC. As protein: CASSLIGQAGQFF.